This is a list of T cell receptor beta chains from one sample in a study of T cell repertoires in cytomegalovirus infection. Using its own MiXCR run on the reads, TCRdb lists one record per CDR3 protein. The sample records approximately 500,000 distinct CDR3 sequences, more than 30% being singletons. No antigen is known for these receptors. The sample was cultured PBMCs, taken from culture after CMV antigen stimulation. These receptors were collected from a human donor in good health (CMV status not recorded). Some clones in this sample may be carry-over from other donors' samples. Each CDR3 is given with its conserved first and last residue.

len: 16
j_gene: TRBJ1-4
v_gene: TRBV6-6
CDR3aa: CASSYSNGRNDEKLFF

len: 18
j_gene: TRBJ1-1
v_gene: TRBV7-2
CDR3aa: CASSSNRDRRPLNTEAFF

len: 15
j_gene: TRBJ1-1
v_gene: TRBV4-1
CDR3aa: CASSPEGTGKTEAFF

len: 18
j_gene: TRBJ2-2
v_gene: TRBV10-1
CDR3aa: CASFGRLAGNTNTGELFF

len: 15
j_gene: TRBJ1-1
v_gene: TRBV12-3/TRBV12-4
CDR3aa: CASGNRGRMNTEAFF

len: 16
j_gene: TRBJ2-1
v_gene: TRBV7-2
CDR3aa: CASSLKAGRSYNEQFF

len: 16
j_gene: TRBJ2-3
v_gene: TRBV27
CDR3aa: CASSPGLAGPRDTQYF

len: 15
j_gene: TRBJ1-5
v_gene: TRBV15
CDR3aa: CATSRDREGNQPQHF

len: 17
j_gene: TRBJ2-5
v_gene: TRBV7-6
CDR3aa: CASSGGLAGVDQETQYF

len: 12
j_gene: TRBJ2-7
v_gene: TRBV28
CDR3aa: CATNDGTYEQYF

len: 15
j_gene: TRBJ1-1
v_gene: TRBV7-9
CDR3aa: CASSHRTGGDTEAFF

len: 14
j_gene: TRBJ1-6
v_gene: TRBV14
CDR3aa: CASSQEWRYSPLHF

len: 12
j_gene: TRBJ2-1
v_gene: TRBV7-3
CDR3aa: CASRYIADEQFF

len: 14
j_gene: TRBJ2-3
v_gene: TRBV6-6
CDR3aa: CASTLGQSTDTQYF

len: 23
j_gene: TRBJ2-1
v_gene: TRBV15
CDR3aa: CATSRDNTDGALLREVVGDEQFF

len: 14
j_gene: TRBJ2-1
v_gene: TRBV7-2
CDR3aa: CASSQINQGVEQFF

len: 15
j_gene: TRBJ2-1
v_gene: TRBV12-3/TRBV12-4
CDR3aa: CASSSGTSGGVEQFF

len: 14
j_gene: TRBJ1-5
v_gene: TRBV27
CDR3aa: CASSSLQEFQPQHF

len: 15
j_gene: TRBJ2-5
v_gene: TRBV5-4
CDR3aa: CASSLEGLEGETQYF

len: 14
j_gene: TRBJ2-7
v_gene: TRBV7-2
CDR3aa: CASSLEASGREQYF

len: 14
j_gene: TRBJ2-1
v_gene: TRBV7-9
CDR3aa: CASSLGYGDNEQFF

len: 12
j_gene: TRBJ1-2
v_gene: TRBV12-3/TRBV12-4
CDR3aa: CASSFYLRGYTF

len: 16
j_gene: TRBJ1-1
v_gene: TRBV12-5
CDR3aa: CASGLVLAGEGTEAFF

len: 12
j_gene: TRBJ1-2
v_gene: TRBV19
CDR3aa: CASTSDLYGYTF

len: 17
j_gene: TRBJ2-6
v_gene: TRBV7-9
CDR3aa: CASSLVVRGAGANVLTF

len: 15
j_gene: TRBJ2-1
v_gene: TRBV7-3
CDR3aa: CASSLIGGQGNEQFF

len: 13
j_gene: TRBJ1-4
v_gene: TRBV5-6
CDR3aa: CASGNRNNEKLFF

len: 15
j_gene: TRBJ2-1
v_gene: TRBV10-3
CDR3aa: CAIQFHLGANNEQFF

len: 16
j_gene: TRBJ1-5
v_gene: TRBV27
CDR3aa: CASSSTAGTANQPQHF

len: 11
j_gene: TRBJ2-3
v_gene: TRBV20-1
CDR3aa: CSAPSSIAQYF

len: 14
j_gene: TRBJ2-3
v_gene: TRBV6-2/TRBV6-3
CDR3aa: CASSHQFDGQGQYF

len: 14
j_gene: TRBJ2-5
v_gene: TRBV24-1
CDR3aa: CATSDPGQQETQYF

len: 15
j_gene: TRBJ1-2
v_gene: TRBV4-3
CDR3aa: CASSPQQAALYGYTF

len: 15
j_gene: TRBJ2-2
v_gene: TRBV2
CDR3aa: CASILARENPGELFF

len: 17
j_gene: TRBJ2-1
v_gene: TRBV6-2/TRBV6-3
CDR3aa: CASSSPRTGSSYNEQFF

len: 15
j_gene: TRBJ2-1
v_gene: TRBV6-2/TRBV6-3
CDR3aa: CASSLRRGTYNEQFF

len: 12
j_gene: TRBJ1-1
v_gene: TRBV7-3
CDR3aa: CASSPSGGKAFF